These 17 T cell receptor beta chains share one sample of origin, sequenced in a study of blood T cell repertoires in COVID-19 (dated by TCRdb to 2019 to 2021). Library preparation employed the immunoSEQ multiplex PCR assay. TCRdb limited this immuneACCESS table to in-frame rearrangements with V and J called. A share of clones is missing; checked studies link under half to unresolved V genes, and the rest is unexplained. For this sample there are around 94,000 clones; around 80% appear just once. The ten largest clones represent 9.8% of the sample. The sample taken for sequencing was peripheral blood. Every receptor here comes from a man aged 60 to 75 with active or convalescent COVID-19.

This sequence joins TRBV2 and TRBJ2-1; TRBD1 might be the D (7 bases). The CDR3 covers 19 residues. V dropped 4 bases and J dropped 0 bases, with 22 bases sitting between them. Germline V gene lookup returns CDR1 SNHLY and CDR2 FYNNEI. Here the CDR3 DNA reads TGTGCCAGCAGTGTCGGACAGGCCTTAGGGGGGAGCTCCTACAATGAGCAGTTCTTC. Its protein product is CASSVGQALGGSSYNEQFF.

The chain joins TRBV6-2 or TRBV6-3 to TRBJ2-1; D uncertain. CDR1 is MNHEY, CDR2 SVGEGT, per germline. Trimming took off 2 bases at V and 0 bases at J, with 11 bases between the two ends. This CDR3 has 16 residues. CDR3: CASSYPPAYSYNEQFF. CDR3 DNA: TGTGCCAGCAGTTACCCCCCCGCCTACTCCTACAATGAGCAGTTCTTC.

V and J are TRBV7-2 and TRBJ2-2; 8 nucleotides align to TRBD1. CDR1 and CDR2 (germline): SGHTA, FQGNSA. The length of the CDR3 is 16 residues. The V segment lost 3 bases and the J segment 1 base; nucleotides outside the gene matches: 4. The CDR3: CASSFTGTGNTGELFF. In nucleotides, the CDR3 is TGTGCCAGCAGCTTCACCGGGACAGGGAACACCGGGGAGCTGTTTTTT.

This chain connects TRBV29-1 to TRBJ2-6, with D perhaps TRBD1 (5 bases). Germline CDR1 and CDR2: SQVTM and ANQGSEA. CDR3 size: 17 residues. V lost 6 bases, J lost 0 bases, and 18 bases lay in between. The CDR3: CSVPKSGISSGANVLTF. In DNA, the CDR3 is TGCAGCGTCCCAAAGTCAGGGATCAGCTCTGGGGCCAACGTCCTGACTTTC. Complete variable domain (other parts from reference TRBV29-1 and TRBJ2-6): SAVISQKPSRDICQRGTSLTIQCQVDSQVTMMFWYRQQPGQSLTLIATANQGSEATYESGFVIDKFPISRPNLTFSTLTVSNMSPEDSSIYLCSVPKSGISSGANVLTFGAGSRLTVL.

This clone was recorded a few times. This chain uses TRBV5-4 with TRBJ2-5, with 7 nucleotides matching TRBD2. The CDR3 runs 15 residues. CDR1 is SGHNT, CDR2 YYREEE, per germline (reference sequence). V was pared by 4 bases and J by 2 bases, with 8 bases of the junction left unmatched. The CDR3 DNA follows: TGTGCCAGCAGCCGGGAGGCGGGCCCTCAAGAGACCCAGTACTTC. Translated: CASSREAGPQETQYF.

CDR3 protein: CAGKVQGVIETQYF. As DNA, the CDR3 is TGTGCCGGCAAGGTTCAGGGGGTGATAGAGACCCAGTACTTC. V and J are TRBV2 and TRBJ2-5; 7 bases line up with TRBD1. Per the germline V gene, CDR1 is SNHLY and CDR2 is FYNNEI. The V segment lost 11 bases and the J segment 4 bases; nucleotides outside the gene matches: 13. CDR3 length: 14 amino acids.

This clone was counted once. The chain employs TRBV7-8 and TRBJ2-5; possible D gene TRBD2, 5 bases. V was pared by 9 bases and J by 6 bases, with 17 bases between. CDR3 length: 13 amino acids. Germline CDR1 is SGHVS and CDR2 is FQNEAQ. The CDR3: CASGGAIYKTQYF. The DNA for the CDR3 is TGTGCCAGTGGAGGAGCCATTTATAAGACCCAGTACTTC.

V gene TRBV28 combines with J gene TRBJ2-7; 8 nucleotides line up with TRBD2. This CDR3 contains 13 residues. J lost 3 bases, V lost 6 bases, and 4 bases had no gene match. Germline V gene lookup returns CDR1 MDHEN and CDR2 SYDVKM. In nucleotides, the CDR3 is TGTGCCAGCAGCGGGACTAGGGGCTACGAGCAGTACTTC. Amino acids: CASSGTRGYEQYF. Full variable domain (missing parts from reference TRBV28 and TRBJ2-7): DVKVTQSSRYLVKRTGEKVFLECVQDMDHENMFWYRQDPGLGLRLIYFSYDVKMKEKGDIPEGYSVSREKKERFSLILESASTNQTSMYLCASSGTRGYEQYFGPGTRLTVT.

The V call is TRBV3-1 (or the pseudogene TRBV3-2), the J call TRBJ1-1; TRBD1 might be the D (5 bases). The germline CDR1 and CDR2 sequences are LGHDT and YNNKEL (reference sequence). This CDR3 is 14 amino acids long. Trimming cost V 4 bases and J 1 base, with 10 bases left between them. The CDR3 DNA follows: TGTGCCAGCAGCCGCGACGGGGGGAACACTGAAGCTTTCTTT. This encodes CASSRDGGNTEAFF.

V is TRBV29-1 and J is TRBJ2-1, with 10 bases identical to TRBD2. The CDR3 consists of 15 residues. V trimming: 6 bases; J trimming: 2 bases; junction bases outside the gene matches: 7. Germline values: CDR1 SQVTM, CDR2 ANQGSEA. CDR3 sequence reads: CSVLTGTSAYNEQFF. The CDR3 bases are TGCAGCGTGCTCACCGGGACTAGCGCCTACAATGAGCAGTTCTTC.

The chain combines TRBV6-2 or TRBV6-3 with TRBJ1-1; 7 positions agree with TRBD1. This CDR3 has 15 amino acids. The trim removed 5 bases at V and 4 bases at J, leaving 10 bases unmatched. Germline CDR1 and CDR2: MNHEY and SVGEGT. The CDR3 here is CASSTYTGVGTEAFF. The CDR3 DNA follows: TGTGCCAGCAGTACTTACACAGGGGTAGGCACTGAAGCTTTCTTT.

This clone was picked up a small number of times. This sequence joins TRBV7-6 and TRBJ2-5, with 12 bases that match TRBD2. CDR3 length: 15 amino acids. CDR1 and CDR2 (germline): SGHVS, FNYEAQ. V was clipped by 4 bases and J by 5 bases; unmatched bases: 5. The CDR3, as DNA: TGTGCCAGCAGCTGGGGACTAGCGGGCCGGGAGACCCAGTACTTC. Protein sequence: CASSWGLAGRETQYF.

The gene calls are TRBV2 and TRBJ1-1; tentatively, D is TRBD1 (6 bases). Trimming took off 10 bases at V and 0 bases at J, with 18 bases between the two ends. The germline V gene has CDR1 SNHLY and CDR2 FYNNEI. The CDR3 extends over 15 amino acids. The CDR3 region has the DNA TGTGCCACCCAACCCGAGGCAGGGGTGAACACTGAAGCTTTCTTT. It codes for CATQPEAGVNTEAFF.

This clone was observed a handful of times. The genes are TRBV27 and TRBJ2-3; TRBD2 aligns across 12 bases. The germline gives CDR1 MNHEY, CDR2 SMNVEV (reference sequence). Unmatched junction bases numbered 14, after V lost 2 bases and J lost 5 bases. This CDR3 is built from 19 residues. CDR3 protein: CASSLGHTLSSGRGDTQYF. The CDR3, as DNA: TGTGCCAGCAGTTTAGGGCACACGTTGTCTAGCGGGAGGGGAGATACGCAGTATTTT.

In its sample, this clone was seen a few times. The chain uses TRBV10-3 and TRBJ2-1; possible D gene TRBD2, 6 bases. The V end was cut by 9 bases, the J end by 5 bases, with 14 bases between. The CDR3 has 13 residues. Germline V gene data show CDR1 as ENHRY and CDR2 as SYGVKD. The CDR3 here is CAIARDFNNEQFF. For the CDR3, the DNA is TGTGCCATTGCCCGGGACTTCAACAATGAGCAGTTCTTC.

This rearrangement joins TRBV5-4 to TRBJ1-1; 9 nucleotides match TRBD1. This CDR3 contains 15 residues. Trimming cost V 4 bases and J 3 bases; bases outside gene matches: 7. Germline values: CDR1 SGHNT, CDR2 YYREEE (reference sequence). CDR3 loop: CASSQDRGTYTEAFF. CDR3 nucleotides: TGTGCCAGCAGCCAGGACAGGGGTACCTACACTGAAGCTTTCTTT.

The rearrangement uses TRBV19 and TRBJ1-5; D gene ambiguous. V gave up 7 bases and J gave up 0 bases, with 7 bases separating them. Per germline, CDR1 LNHDA and CDR2 SQIVND (reference sequence). The CDR3 is 13 amino acids. Here the CDR3 reads CASTGFSNQPQHF. The CDR3 DNA is TGTGCCAGTACGGGGTTTAGCAATCAGCCCCAGCATTTT.